The clone carrying this TCR beta chain was counted ten times or more. Its antigen is unknown. This record belongs to a study of identical twins. TCRdb re-analysed the 5' RACE reads in MiXCR, keeping a single row per CDR3 protein. The data show around 100,000 distinct CDR3 sequences, just under 6% seen once. Regarding the study as a whole: Memory repertoires showed no such pattern, whereas abundant cord blood beta clonotypes carried fewer insertions. There is a chance that invariant MAIT and iNKT cells partially muddied zero-insertion analyses. Shared out-of-frame alpha sequences (those common to twins) showed excess low generation probability.

This CDR3 has 14 amino acids. Germline lookup yields CDR1 WSHSY and CDR2 SAAADI. The ends lost 7 bases at V and 0 bases at J; junction bases unmatched: 3. V and J are TRBV10-2 and TRBJ2-1, with 7 bases matching TRBD1. The TCR sequence derives from a woman in her fifties or sixties in good health. The sequencing input was memory T cells sorted from blood. The chain's CDR3 is CASTGDSSYNEQFF. DNA of the CDR3: TGCGCCAGCACCGGGGACAGCTCCTACAATGAGCAGTTCTTC.